Listed here are 3 T cell receptor beta chains from one sample, sequenced in a study of identical twins. TCRdb passed the 5' RACE reads through MiXCR, listing each CDR3 protein once. The sample consists of about 530,000 distinct CDR3 sequences, 20% to 25% of them appearing once. This same sample was also taken into another study, of yellow fever vaccine responses in identical twins.

Sequencing was performed on CD4+ T cells sorted from blood. Receptor source: a woman aged 18-29 years in good health.

This clonotype was picked up a small number of times. The J gene is TRBJ2-2, the V gene TRBV10-3; 10 positions agree with TRBD1. The V segment lost 6 bases and the J segment 5 bases; nucleotides outside the gene matches: 6. CDR3 size: 15 residues. Germline CDR1 is ENHRY and CDR2 is SYGVKD. DNA of the CDR3: TGTGCCATCAGCGCAGGGACAGGGGAGACCGGGGAGCTGTTTTTT. As protein: CAISAGTGETGELFF.

The V call is TRBV12-3 or TRBV12-4, the J call TRBJ2-1; TRBD2 aligns across 12 bases. After removal of 6 bases from V and 6 bases from J, the junction contained 9 bases not matched to a gene. This CDR3 comprises 16 residues. The CDR3 spells CASSRRLAGVSNEQFF. CDR3 nucleotide sequence: TGTGCCAGCAGCCGAAGACTAGCGGGGGTATCCAATGAGCAGTTCTTC.

The V gene is TRBV7-2, the J gene TRBJ1-1; no firm D call. The CDR3 is made up of 15 amino acids. V gave up 1 base and J gave up 3 bases, with 12 bases separating them. CDR1 and CDR2 (germline): SGHTA, FQGNSA. The CDR3 protein is CASSLGRTLHTEAFF. CDR3 in DNA: TGTGCCAGCAGCTTAGGACGCACACTGCACACTGAAGCTTTCTTT. Full variable domain (rest looked up from reference TRBV7-2 and TRBJ1-1): GAGVSQSPSNKVTEKGKDVELRCDPISGHTALYWYRQSLGQGLEFLIYFQGNSAPDKSGLPSDRFSAERTGGSVSTLTIQRTQQEDSAVYLCASSLGRTLHTEAFFGQGTRLTVV.